This T cell receptor beta chain came from a study of radiotherapy plus CTLA-4 blockade in lung cancer. Study-level information: An objective response was seen in 15% to 20% of patients, and disease control in just over 30%. The study, taken as a whole, reports: Early clone dynamics of blood T cells, plus interferon-beta, reportedly predicted response best. Radiotherapy was combined with ipilimumab, and tumor-derived TCR clones then expanded in blood.

Regarding this clone: Its antigen is unidentified.

With ipilimumab providing CTLA-4 blockade, focal radiation was administered to patients who had chemo-refractory metastatic non-small-cell lung cancer. Assay used: immunoSEQ multiplex PCR; TCRdb lists only in-frame clones, some missing. The profile shows about 76,000 clones, 84% of them singletons. The clonotype originates from a human donor with non-small cell lung cancer who had stable disease on radiotherapy plus ipilimumab. The sequences come from peripheral blood, collected from a patient treated with radiotherapy plus ipilimumab.

CDR3: CASSRERGSGNEQFF. Written as DNA, the CDR3 is TGTGCCAGCAGTAGAGAGCGGGGATCGGGGAATGAGCAGTTCTTC. V gene TRBV2 combines with J gene TRBJ2-1, with 7 bases that match TRBD2. Trimming cost V 5 bases and J 7 bases; bases outside gene matches: 11. This CDR3 has 15 residues. Germline V CDR1 and CDR2: SNHLY, FYNNEI.